These 12 T cell receptor beta chains were all obtained from the same sample, sequenced in a study of shared clonotypes between healthy human individuals. CD45RO negativity and positive selection for CCR7 defined naive CD8 cells, a population that excluded terminally differentiated effector memory CD45RA+ cells. Libraries were prepared by immunoSEQ multiplex PCR; TCRdb keeps only in-frame clonotypes and omits some of them. The repertoire holds a few million clones, 80% to 95% seen once, with more than 1.5% in the top ten. Source material: naive CD8+ T cells from PBMCs. The receptors come from a man between 18 and 35 years old in good health. Some clones in this sample may be carry-over from other donors' samples.

The chain carries TRBV5-8 and TRBJ2-7, with D tentatively TRBD2 (6 bases). V was clipped by 2 bases and J by 2 bases, with 11 bases between them. There are 14 residues in the CDR3. CDR1 and CDR2 from the germline V gene are SGHTS and YDEGEE. The CDR3 sequence is CASSLWTKTYEQYF. The CDR3 region has the DNA TGTGCCAGCAGCTTATGGACTAAGACCTACGAGCAGTACTTC.

The CDR3 spells CASSLQTGALGYGYTF. CDR3 sequence (DNA): TGTGCCAGCAGTTTACAGACAGGGGCCCTCGGCTATGGCTACACCTTC. The V gene is TRBV28, the J gene TRBJ1-2; 8 nucleotides line up with TRBD1. The trim removed 2 bases at V and 4 bases at J, leaving 9 bases unmatched. Germline-derived CDR1 and CDR2 are MDHEN and SYDVKM. CDR3 size: 16 residues.

To note about this clone: Other DNA sequences in the sample encode the same CDR3. The J gene is TRBJ2-7, the V gene TRBV6-5; weak D call: TRBD2 (6 bases). This CDR3 is 13 amino acids long. Germline V CDR1 and CDR2: MNHEY, SVGAGI. Trimming stripped 6 bases from V and 3 bases from J, with 12 bases between. Here the CDR3 DNA reads TGTGCCAGCAGCGGCTCCGGGGGCTACGAGCAGTACTTC. This gives the protein CASSGSGGYEQYF.

The rearrangement links TRBV28 to TRBJ1-4; the match to TRBD1 covers 7 bases. CDR1 is MDHEN and CDR2 is SYDVKM in the germline V gene. The V segment lost 7 bases and the J segment 8 bases; nucleotides outside the gene matches: 4. There are 12 residues in the CDR3. This CDR3 is CASTGTEEKLFF. CDR3 DNA: TGTGCCAGCACTGGGACAGAGGAAAAACTGTTTTTT. The whole variable domain, filled in from reference TRBV28 and TRBJ1-4, reads DVKVTQSSRYLVKRTGEKVFLECVQDMDHENMFWYRQDPGLGLRLIYFSYDVKMKEKGDIPEGYSVSREKKERFSLILESASTNQTSMYLCASTGTEEKLFFGSGTQLSVL.

This chain links TRBV27 with TRBJ1-4; D is perhaps TRBD1 (5 bases). CDR3 size: 14 residues. Trimming took 7 bases from V and 4 from J, leaving 13 bases between them. Germline V gene data show CDR1 as MNHEY and CDR2 as SMNVEV (reference sequence). CDR3 loop: CASTFTGLNEKLFF. DNA of the CDR3: TGTGCCAGCACCTTCACAGGACTTAATGAAAAACTGTTTTTT. Based on the CDR3 plus reference TRBV27 and TRBJ1-4, the full variable domain is EAQVTQNPRYLITVTGKKLTVTCSQNMNHEYMSWYRQDPGLGLRQIYYSMNVEVTDKGDVPEGYKVSRKEKRNFPLILESPSPNQTSLYFCASTFTGLNEKLFFGSGTQLSVL.

J is TRBJ1-4 and V is TRBV7-2; TRBD1 agrees at 7 bases. The CDR3 totals 15 residues. Per the germline V gene, CDR1 is SGHTA and CDR2 is FQGNSA. Germline trimming cut 5 bases from V and 4 bases from J; bases unmatched to any gene: 7. The CDR3 sequence is CASSPGTAYNEKLFF. CDR3 nucleotides: TGTGCCAGCAGCCCTGGGACAGCTTATAATGAAAAACTGTTTTTT.

The chain combines TRBV4-1 with TRBJ2-7, with D possibly being TRBD2 (7 bases). CDR3 size: 14 residues. With 4 bases removed from V and 6 bases from J, the gap between germline ends came to 16 bases. Per the germline V gene, CDR1 is MGHRA and CDR2 is YSYEKL. The CDR3 sequence is CASSPRGGSGEQYF. The CDR3 DNA is TGCGCCAGCAGCCCCCGCGGGGGCAGCGGCGAGCAGTACTTC.

The rearrangement links TRBV27 to TRBJ1-1; D remains unclear. The germline CDR1 and CDR2 sequences are MNHEY and SMNVEV (reference sequence). This CDR3 spans 14 amino acids. V gave up 1 base and J gave up 3 bases, with 9 bases separating them. CDR3 nucleotide sequence: TGTGCCAGCAGTTTATTCGGTGCGGACACTGAAGCTTTCTTT. Amino acid sequence: CASSLFGADTEAFF.

This chain joins TRBV9 and TRBJ2-7; TRBD1 matches 8 bases. J was trimmed by 7 bases and V by 4 bases; bases with no gene match: 16. Germline CDR1 and CDR2: SGDLS and YYNGEE. This CDR3 region has 16 residues. Written as DNA, the CDR3 is TGTGCCAGCAGCCCCACGTGGAGGGACAGGAGTCAGGAGCAGTACTTC. The encoded protein is CASSPTWRDRSQEQYF.

This chain uses TRBV7-8 with TRBJ2-7; 7 bases map to TRBD2. Germline values: CDR1 SGHVS, CDR2 FQNEAQ. Unmatched junction bases numbered 9, after V lost 2 bases and J lost 5 bases. The CDR3 has 15 residues. The CDR3 bases are TGTGCCAGCAGCTTATCGCCCCCTGGGGGGGACGAGCAGTACTTC. It encodes CASSLSPPGGDEQYF.

The chain has TRBV30 and TRBJ1-2; a weak D match, TRBD1 (6 bases). The V and J ends lost 5 bases and 5 bases respectively, with 15 bases between them. CDR1 is GTSNPN and CDR2 is SVGIG in the germline V gene (reference sequence). The CDR3 extends over 13 amino acids. The CDR3 bases are TGTGCCTGGGTAGTGGGGGGGGCGTATGGCTACACCTTC. Its protein is CAWVVGGAYGYTF.

The chain recombines TRBV27 with TRBJ2-7, with unresolved D. Trimming pared 5 bases from V and 5 bases from J, leaving 10 bases between. The CDR3 loop spans 12 amino acids. Germline V gene lookup returns CDR1 MNHEY and CDR2 SMNVEV (reference sequence). The CDR3 DNA reads as TGTGCCAGCAGTCGAACAATGGACGAGCAGTACTTC. This translates into CASSRTMDEQYF.